These T cell receptor beta chains were read from a single sample in a study of OX40 agonist ivuxolimab in advanced cancers. The repertoire was sequenced with immunoSEQ multiplex PCR; TCRdb's copy has only in-frame clones and lacks some. The table has about 67,000 clones, roughly 88% seen once. Sample: CD4+ or CD8+ T cells sorted from blood, taken in a trial of the OX40 agonist ivuxolimab. These receptors all stem from an adult with an advanced solid tumor such as melanoma, head and neck, liver or kidney cancer. Both conserved end residues are part of each CDR3. Fields, in order: V gene, clone size, CDR3 length, D gene, J gene, CDR3 DNA, CDR3 protein. D genes are given only for firm matches. The size entry is marked missing in some rows and otherwise reads once, few, many or a size class.

TRBV19,.,16,.,TRBJ1-5,TGTGCCAGTAGTATCGTTTTCCGGTATAGCAATCAGCCCCAGCATTTT,CASSIVFRYSNQPQHF
TRBV6-6,.,12,.,TRBJ2-7,TGTGCCAGCAGTAGCGGCACATACGAGCAGTACTTC,CASSSGTYEQYF
TRBV19,.,14,.,TRBJ2-7,TGTGCCAGTAGTATGGGGGGATCCGGCCCCGAGCAGTACTTC,CASSMGGSGPEQYF
TRBV19,.,16,TRBD1,TRBJ1-4,TGTGCCAGTAGTCTGGACAGGATATCTGGTAATGAAAAACTGTTTTTT,CASSLDRISGNEKLFF
TRBV27,.,16,TRBD1,TRBJ1-1,TGTGCCAGCAGTGCGGGACAGGGAGGGTTGAGGACTGAAGCTTTCTTT,CASSAGQGGLRTEAFF
TRBV5-1,.,15,.,TRBJ2-7,TGCGCCAGCAGCTGGGGAACAGGGCAGGCCTACGAGCAGTACTTC,CASSWGTGQAYEQYF
TRBV5-1,few,13,.,TRBJ1-4,TGCGCCAGCAGCTTCCAGGGAGGAGAAAAACTGTTTTTT,CASSFQGGEKLFF
TRBV7-6,.,15,.,TRBJ2-3,TGTGCCAGCAGCTTAGCGTGGGGACCCACAGATACGCAGTATTTT,CASSLAWGPTDTQYF
TRBV4-1,.,16,TRBD2,TRBJ2-3,TGCGCCAGCAGCCAAGGGTCTAGCGGGGAAACAGATACGCAGTATTTT,CASSQGSSGETDTQYF
TRBV7-8,.,19,.,TRBJ1-2,TGTGCCAGCAGCCCAGTAGGGGGGGGGAACGCCGCAGTTAACTATGGCTACACCTTC,CASSPVGGGNAAVNYGYTF
TRBV9,.,14,TRBD1,TRBJ1-2,TGTGCCAGCAGCGATTCAGGGGGTACCTATGGCTACACCTTC,CASSDSGGTYGYTF
TRBV2,once,15,.,TRBJ1-5,TGTGCCAGCAGTGAGTCACTGGTGGGCAATCAGCCCCAGCATTTT,CASSESLVGNQPQHF